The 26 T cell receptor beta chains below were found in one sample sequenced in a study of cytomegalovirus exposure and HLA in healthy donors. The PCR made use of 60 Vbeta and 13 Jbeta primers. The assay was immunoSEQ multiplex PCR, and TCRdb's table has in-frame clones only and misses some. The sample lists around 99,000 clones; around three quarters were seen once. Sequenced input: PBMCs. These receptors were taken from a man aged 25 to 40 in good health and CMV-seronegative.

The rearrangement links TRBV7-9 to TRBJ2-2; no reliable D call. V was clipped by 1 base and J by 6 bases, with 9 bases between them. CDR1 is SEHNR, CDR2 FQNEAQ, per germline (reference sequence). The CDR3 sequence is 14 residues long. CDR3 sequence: CASSLGGSPGELFF. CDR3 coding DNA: TGTGCCAGCAGCTTAGGAGGTTCCCCCGGGGAGCTGTTTTTT. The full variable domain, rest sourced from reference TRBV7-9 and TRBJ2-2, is DTGVSQNPRHKITKRGQNVTFRCDPISEHNRLYWYRQTLGQGPEFLTYFQNEAQLEKSRLLSDRFSAERPKGSFSTLEIQRTEQGDSAMYLCASSLGGSPGELFFGEGSRLTVL.

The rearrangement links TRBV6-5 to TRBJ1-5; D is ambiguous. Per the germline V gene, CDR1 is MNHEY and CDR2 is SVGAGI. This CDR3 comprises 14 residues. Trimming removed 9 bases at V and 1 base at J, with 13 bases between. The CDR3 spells CASHGGQSNQPQHF. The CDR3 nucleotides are TGTGCCAGTCACGGCGGGCAGAGCAATCAGCCCCAGCATTTT.

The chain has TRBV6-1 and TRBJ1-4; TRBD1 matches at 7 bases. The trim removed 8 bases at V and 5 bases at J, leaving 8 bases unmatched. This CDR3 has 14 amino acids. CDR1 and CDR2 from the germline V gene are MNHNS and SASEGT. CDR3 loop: CASSLTGKNEKLFF. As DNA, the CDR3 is TGTGCCAGCTCGTTGACAGGGAAAAATGAAAAACTGTTTTTT.

DNA of the CDR3: TGCGCCAGCAGCTACTCCCCCGCCGGGACAGGGGTGCCCGGGGAGCTGTTTTTT. This gives the protein CASSYSPAGTGVPGELFF. V and J are TRBV5-1 and TRBJ2-2, with 10 bases that match TRBD1. The CDR3 consists of 18 residues. V lost 3 bases to trimming and J lost 6 bases; unmatched junction nucleotides: 14. CDR1 and CDR2 (germline): SGHRS, YFSETQ.

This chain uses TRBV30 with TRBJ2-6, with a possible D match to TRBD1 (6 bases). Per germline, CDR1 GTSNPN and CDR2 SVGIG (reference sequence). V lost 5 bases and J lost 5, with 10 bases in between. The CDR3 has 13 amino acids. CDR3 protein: CAWAGDRANVLTF. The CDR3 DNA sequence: TGTGCCTGGGCCGGGGACAGGGCCAACGTCCTGACTTTC. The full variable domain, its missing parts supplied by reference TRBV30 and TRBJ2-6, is SQTIHQWPATLVQPVGSPLSLECTVEGTSNPNLYWYRQAAGRGLQLLFYSVGIGQISSEVPQNLSASRPQDRQFILSSKKLLLSDSGFYLCAWAGDRANVLTFGAGSRLTVL.

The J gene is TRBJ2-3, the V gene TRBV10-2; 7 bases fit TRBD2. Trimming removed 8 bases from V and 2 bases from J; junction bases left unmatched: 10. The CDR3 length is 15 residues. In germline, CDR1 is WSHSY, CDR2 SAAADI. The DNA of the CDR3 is TGCGCCAGCGGGGTAGGAGCGGGGAACACAGATACGCAGTATTTT. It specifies CASGVGAGNTDTQYF.

This CDR3 reads CASSPVRAGNTIYF. As DNA, the CDR3 is TGTGCCAGCAGCCCGGTGAGGGCTGGAAACACCATATATTTT. This chain joins TRBV5-5 and TRBJ1-3; the D is unclear. The CDR3 is made up of 14 amino acids. V lost 4 bases, J lost 2 bases, and 10 bases lay in between. Germline V gives CDR1 SGHKS, CDR2 YYEKEE (reference sequence).

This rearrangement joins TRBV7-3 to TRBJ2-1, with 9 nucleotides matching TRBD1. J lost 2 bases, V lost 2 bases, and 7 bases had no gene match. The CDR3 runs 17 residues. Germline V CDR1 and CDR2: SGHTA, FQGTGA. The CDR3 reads CASSLVGGTGTYNEQFF. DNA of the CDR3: TGTGCCAGCAGCTTAGTGGGCGGGACAGGGACCTACAATGAGCAGTTCTTC.

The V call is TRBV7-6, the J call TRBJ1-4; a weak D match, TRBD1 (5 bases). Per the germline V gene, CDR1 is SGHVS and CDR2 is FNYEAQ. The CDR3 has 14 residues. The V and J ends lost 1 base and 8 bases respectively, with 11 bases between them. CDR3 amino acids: CASSLGQGSEKLFF. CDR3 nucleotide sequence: TGTGCCAGCAGCTTAGGGCAGGGTAGCGAAAAACTGTTTTTT.

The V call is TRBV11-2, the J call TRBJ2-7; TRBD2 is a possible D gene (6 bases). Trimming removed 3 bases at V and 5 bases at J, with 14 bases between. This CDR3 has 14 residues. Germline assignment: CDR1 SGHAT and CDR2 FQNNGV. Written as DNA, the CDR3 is TGTGCCAGCAGCTTTTGGGGAGGAGGTGACGAGCAGTACTTC. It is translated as CASSFWGGGDEQYF. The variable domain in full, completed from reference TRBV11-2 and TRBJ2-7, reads EAGVAQSPRYKIIEKRQSVAFWCNPISGHATLYWYQQILGQGPKLLIQFQNNGVVDDSQLPKDRFSAERLKGVDSTLKIQPAKLEDSAVYLCASSFWGGGDEQYFGPGTRLTVT.

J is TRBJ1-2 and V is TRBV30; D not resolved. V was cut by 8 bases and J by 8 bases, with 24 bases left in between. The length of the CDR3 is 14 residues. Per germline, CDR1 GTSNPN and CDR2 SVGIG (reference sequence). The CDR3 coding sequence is TGTGCCAGCCAAGTTGAGACAAGCGGGCGAGGCTACACCTTC. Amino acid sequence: CASQVETSGRGYTF. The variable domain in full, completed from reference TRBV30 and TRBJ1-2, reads SQTIHQWPATLVQPVGSPLSLECTVEGTSNPNLYWYRQAAGRGLQLLFYSVGIGQISSEVPQNLSASRPQDRQFILSSKKLLLSDSGFYLCASQVETSGRGYTFGSGTRLTVV.

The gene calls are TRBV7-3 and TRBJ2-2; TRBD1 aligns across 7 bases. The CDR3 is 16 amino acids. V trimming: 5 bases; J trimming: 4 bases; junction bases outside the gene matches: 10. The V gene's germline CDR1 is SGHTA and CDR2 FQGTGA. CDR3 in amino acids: CASSHSWDSGTGELFF. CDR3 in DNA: TGTGCCAGCAGCCATAGCTGGGACAGTGGCACCGGGGAGCTGTTTTTT.

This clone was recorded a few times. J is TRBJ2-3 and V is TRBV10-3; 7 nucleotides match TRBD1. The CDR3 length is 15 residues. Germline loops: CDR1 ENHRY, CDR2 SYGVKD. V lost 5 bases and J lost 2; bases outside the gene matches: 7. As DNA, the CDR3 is TGTGCCATCAGTCCAACAGGGGAGAACACAGATACGCAGTATTTT. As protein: CAISPTGENTDTQYF.

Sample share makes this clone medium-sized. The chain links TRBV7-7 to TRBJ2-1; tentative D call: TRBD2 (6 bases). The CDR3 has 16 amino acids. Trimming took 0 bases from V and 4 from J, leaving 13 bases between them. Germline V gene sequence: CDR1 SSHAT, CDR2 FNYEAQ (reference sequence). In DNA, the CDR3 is TGTGCCAGCAGCTTAGCCCCCTCGGGGGAATACAATGAGCAGTTCTTC. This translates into CASSLAPSGEYNEQFF.

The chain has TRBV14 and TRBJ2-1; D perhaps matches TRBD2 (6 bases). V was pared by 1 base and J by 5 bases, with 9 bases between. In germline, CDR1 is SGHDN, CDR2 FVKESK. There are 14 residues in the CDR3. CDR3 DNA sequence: TGTGCCAGCAGCCAAGCGGACTATCACAATGAGCAGTTCTTC. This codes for CASSQADYHNEQFF.

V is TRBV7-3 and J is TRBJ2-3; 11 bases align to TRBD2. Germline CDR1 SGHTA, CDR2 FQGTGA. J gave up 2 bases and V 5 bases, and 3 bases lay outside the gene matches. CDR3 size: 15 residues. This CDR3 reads CASSPSGGNTDTQYF. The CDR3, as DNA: TGTGCCAGCAGCCCTAGCGGGGGGAACACAGATACGCAGTATTTT.

This CDR3 reads CSVVAGVVTGEQFF. The CDR3 DNA sequence: TGCAGCGTTGTTGCAGGGGTGGTAACTGGCGAGCAGTTCTTC. This chain uses TRBV29-1 with TRBJ2-1; D might be TRBD1 (6 bases). The germline V gene encodes CDR1 SQVTM and CDR2 ANQGSEA. The CDR3 runs to 14 residues. V shed 4 bases and J shed 10 bases, with 20 bases lying between them.

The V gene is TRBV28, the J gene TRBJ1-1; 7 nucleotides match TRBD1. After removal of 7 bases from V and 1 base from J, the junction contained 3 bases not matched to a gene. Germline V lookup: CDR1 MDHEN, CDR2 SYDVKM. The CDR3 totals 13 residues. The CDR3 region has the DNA TGTGCCAGCATGACAGGGACGAACACTGAAGCTTTCTTT. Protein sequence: CASMTGTNTEAFF. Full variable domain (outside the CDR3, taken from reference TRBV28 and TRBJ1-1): DVKVTQSSRYLVKRTGEKVFLECVQDMDHENMFWYRQDPGLGLRLIYFSYDVKMKEKGDIPEGYSVSREKKERFSLILESASTNQTSMYLCASMTGTNTEAFFGQGTRLTVV.

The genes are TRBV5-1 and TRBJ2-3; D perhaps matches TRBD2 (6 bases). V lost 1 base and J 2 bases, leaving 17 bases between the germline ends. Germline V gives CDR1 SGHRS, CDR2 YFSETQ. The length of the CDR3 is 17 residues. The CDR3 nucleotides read TGCGCCAGCAGCTTGTTCGGCGCGGCGGGGTACACAGATACGCAGTATTTT. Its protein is CASSLFGAAGYTDTQYF. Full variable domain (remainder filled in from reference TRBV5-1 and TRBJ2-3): KAGVTQTPRYLIKTRGQQVTLSCSPISGHRSVSWYQQTPGQGLQFLFEYFSETQRNKGNFPGRFSGRQFSNSRSEMNVSTLELGDSALYLCASSLFGAAGYTDTQYFGPGTRLTVL.

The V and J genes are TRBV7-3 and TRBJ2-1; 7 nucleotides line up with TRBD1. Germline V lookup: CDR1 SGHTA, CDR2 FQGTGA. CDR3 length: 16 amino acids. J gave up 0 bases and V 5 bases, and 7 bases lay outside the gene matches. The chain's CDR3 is CASSGQVPSSYNEQFF. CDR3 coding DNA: TGTGCCAGCAGCGGACAGGTCCCGAGCTCCTACAATGAGCAGTTCTTC.

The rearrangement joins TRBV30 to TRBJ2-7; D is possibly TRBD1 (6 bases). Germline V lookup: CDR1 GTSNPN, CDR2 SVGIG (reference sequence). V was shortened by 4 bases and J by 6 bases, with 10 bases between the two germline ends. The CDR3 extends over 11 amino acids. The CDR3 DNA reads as TGTGCCTGGATGGGGGCTGGCGAGCAGTACTTC. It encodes CAWMGAGEQYF.

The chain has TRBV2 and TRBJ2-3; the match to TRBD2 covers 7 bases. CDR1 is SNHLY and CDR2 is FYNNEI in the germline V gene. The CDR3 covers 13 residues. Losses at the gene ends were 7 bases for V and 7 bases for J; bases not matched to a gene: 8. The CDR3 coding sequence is TGTGCCAGCACGGGGGAGGGAAGGAATACGCAGTATTTT. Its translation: CASTGEGRNTQYF.

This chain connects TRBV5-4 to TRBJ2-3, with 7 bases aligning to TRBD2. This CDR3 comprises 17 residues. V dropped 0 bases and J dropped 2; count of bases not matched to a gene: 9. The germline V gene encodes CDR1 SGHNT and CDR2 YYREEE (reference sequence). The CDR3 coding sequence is TGTGCCAGCAGCTTGGTCGGTAGCGGGCTAAACACAGATACGCAGTATTTT. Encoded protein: CASSLVGSGLNTDTQYF. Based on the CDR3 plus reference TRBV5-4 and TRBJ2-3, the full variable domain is ETGVTQSPTHLIKTRGQQVTLRCSSQSGHNTVSWYQQALGQGPQFIFQYYREEENGRGNFPPRFSGLQFPNYSSELNVNALELDDSALYLCASSLVGSGLNTDTQYFGPGTRLTVL.

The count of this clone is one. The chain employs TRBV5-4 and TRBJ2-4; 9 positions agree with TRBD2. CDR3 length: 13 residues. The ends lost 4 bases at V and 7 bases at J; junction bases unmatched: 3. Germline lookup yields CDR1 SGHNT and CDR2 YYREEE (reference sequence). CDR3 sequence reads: CASSLRGGNIQYF. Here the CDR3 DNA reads TGTGCCAGCAGCCTGCGGGGGGGTAACATTCAGTACTTC.

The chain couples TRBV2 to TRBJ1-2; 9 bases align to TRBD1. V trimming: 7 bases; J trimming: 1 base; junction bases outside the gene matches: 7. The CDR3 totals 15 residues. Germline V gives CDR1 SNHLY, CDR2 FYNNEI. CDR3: CASTPEDRGNYGYTF. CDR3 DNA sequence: TGTGCCAGCACCCCCGAGGACAGGGGTAACTATGGCTACACCTTC.

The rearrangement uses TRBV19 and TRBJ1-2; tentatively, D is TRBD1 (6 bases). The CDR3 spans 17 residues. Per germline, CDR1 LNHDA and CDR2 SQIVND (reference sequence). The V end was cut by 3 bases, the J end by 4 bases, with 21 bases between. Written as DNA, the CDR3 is TGTGCCAGTAGTATTCTCCCAAACAACAGGGCTACCTATGGCTACACCTTC. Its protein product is CASSILPNNRATYGYTF. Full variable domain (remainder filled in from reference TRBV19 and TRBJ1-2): DGGITQSPKYLFRKEGQNVTLSCEQNLNHDAMYWYRQDPGQGLRLIYYSQIVNDFQKGDIAEGYSVSREKKESFPLTVTSAQKNPTAFYLCASSILPNNRATYGYTFGSGTRLTVV.